This TCR beta chain originates from a study of T cell repertoires in cytomegalovirus infection. Study summary: From public TCR beta signatures came an indication of both CMV infection and matching HLA type. Notes on the study in general: Public TCR beta family frequency separated CMV-and-HLA carriers, including in an independent cohort. The ex vivo response was dominated by HLA-C-restricted CMV-specific TCR beta clonotypes.

Regarding this clonotype: Its matching antigen is unknown.

TCRdb re-called the reads with MiXCR, one entry per CDR3 protein. Seen here are about 570,000 distinct CDR3 sequences, over 35% observed once, and the top ten hold over 45%. Deletions cut 6 bases from V and 7 bases from J, with 10 bases between. The CDR3 length is 12 residues. V is TRBV12-3 or TRBV12-4 and J is TRBJ1-5; no clear D. This clonotype was obtained from a human donor in good health (CMV status not recorded). Some clones in this sample may be carry-over from other donors' samples. Sequences were derived from cultured PBMCs, sampled from culture after CMV antigen stimulation. The CDR3 sequence is CASRGFNQPQHF. As DNA, the CDR3 is TGTGCCAGCAGGGGTTTTAACCAGCCCCAGCATTTT.